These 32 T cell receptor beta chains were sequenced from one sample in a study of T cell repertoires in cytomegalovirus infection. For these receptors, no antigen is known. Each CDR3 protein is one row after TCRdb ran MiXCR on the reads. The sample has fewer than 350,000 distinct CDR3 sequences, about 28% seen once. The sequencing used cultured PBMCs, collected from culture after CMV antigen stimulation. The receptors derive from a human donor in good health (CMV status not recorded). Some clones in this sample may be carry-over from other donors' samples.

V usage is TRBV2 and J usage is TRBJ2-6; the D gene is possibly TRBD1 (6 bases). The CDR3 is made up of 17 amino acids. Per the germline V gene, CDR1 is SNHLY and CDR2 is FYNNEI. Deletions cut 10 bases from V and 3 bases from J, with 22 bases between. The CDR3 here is CATSRDTGVGGANVLTF. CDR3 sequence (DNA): TGTGCCACCTCAAGGGACACTGGTGTGGGTGGGGCCAACGTCCTGACTTTC.

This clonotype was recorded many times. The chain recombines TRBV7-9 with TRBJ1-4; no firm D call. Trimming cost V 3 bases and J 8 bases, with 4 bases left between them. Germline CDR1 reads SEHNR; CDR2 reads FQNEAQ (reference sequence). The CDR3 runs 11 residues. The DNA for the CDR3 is TGTGCCAGCAGCTTTAACGAAAAACTGTTTTTT. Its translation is CASSFNEKLFF.

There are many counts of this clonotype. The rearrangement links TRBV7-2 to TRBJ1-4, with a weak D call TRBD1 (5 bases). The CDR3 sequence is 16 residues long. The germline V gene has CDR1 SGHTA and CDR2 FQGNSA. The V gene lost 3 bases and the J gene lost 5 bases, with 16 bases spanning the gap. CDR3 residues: CASSFRDGSLNEKLFF. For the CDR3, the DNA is TGTGCCAGCAGCTTTCGGGACGGATCTCTAAATGAAAAACTGTTTTTT.

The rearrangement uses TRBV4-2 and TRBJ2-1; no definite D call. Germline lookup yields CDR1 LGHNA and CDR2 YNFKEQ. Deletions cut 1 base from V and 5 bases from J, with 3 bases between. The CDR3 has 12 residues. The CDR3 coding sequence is TGTGCCAGCAGCCAAGTCCACAATGAGCAGTTCTTC. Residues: CASSQVHNEQFF.

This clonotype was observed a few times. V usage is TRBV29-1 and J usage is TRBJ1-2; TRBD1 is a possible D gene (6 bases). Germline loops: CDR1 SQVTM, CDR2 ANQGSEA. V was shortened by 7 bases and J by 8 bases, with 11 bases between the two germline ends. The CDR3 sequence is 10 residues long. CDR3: CSADSKGYTF. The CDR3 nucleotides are TGCAGCGCGGACAGTAAAGGCTACACCTTC.

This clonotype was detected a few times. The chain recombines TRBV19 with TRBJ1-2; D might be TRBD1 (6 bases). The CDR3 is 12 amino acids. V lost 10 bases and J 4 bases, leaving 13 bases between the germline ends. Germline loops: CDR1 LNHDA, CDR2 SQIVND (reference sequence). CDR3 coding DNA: TGTGCCACCTCCCAACAGGGCTATGGCTACACCTTC. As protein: CATSQQGYGYTF.

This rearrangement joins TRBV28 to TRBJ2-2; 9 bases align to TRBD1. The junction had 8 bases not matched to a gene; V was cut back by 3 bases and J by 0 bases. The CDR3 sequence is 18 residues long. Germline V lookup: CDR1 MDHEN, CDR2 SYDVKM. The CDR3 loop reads CASSLDRGNPSNTGELFF. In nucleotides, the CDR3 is TGTGCCAGCAGTTTGGACAGGGGAAATCCGTCGAACACCGGGGAGCTGTTTTTT.

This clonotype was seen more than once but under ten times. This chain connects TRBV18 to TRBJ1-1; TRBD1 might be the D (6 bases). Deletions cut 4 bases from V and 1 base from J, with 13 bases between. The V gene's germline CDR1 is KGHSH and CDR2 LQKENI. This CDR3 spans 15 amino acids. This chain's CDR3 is CASSLGGVGNTEAFF. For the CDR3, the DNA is TGTGCCAGCTCACTAGGGGGAGTAGGGAACACTGAAGCTTTCTTT. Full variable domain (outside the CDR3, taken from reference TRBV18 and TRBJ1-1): NAGVMQNPRHLVRRRGQEARLRCSPMKGHSHVYWYRQLPEEGLKFMVYLQKENIIDESGMPKERFSAEFPKEGPSILRIQQVVRGDSAAYFCASSLGGVGNTEAFFGQGTRLTVV.

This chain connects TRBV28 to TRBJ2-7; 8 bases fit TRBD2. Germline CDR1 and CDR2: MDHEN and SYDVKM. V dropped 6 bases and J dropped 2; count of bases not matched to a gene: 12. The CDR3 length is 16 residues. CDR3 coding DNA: TGTGCCAGCAGCGATCCACGACTAGCGCGAACCTACGAGCAGTACTTC. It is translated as CASSDPRLARTYEQYF.

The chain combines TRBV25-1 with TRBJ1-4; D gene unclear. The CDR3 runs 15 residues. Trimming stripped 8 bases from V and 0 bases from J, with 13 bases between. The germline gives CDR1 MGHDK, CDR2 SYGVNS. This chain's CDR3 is CASRSGRATNEKLFF. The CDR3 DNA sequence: TGTGCCAGCCGTAGTGGACGAGCAACTAATGAAAAACTGTTTTTT.

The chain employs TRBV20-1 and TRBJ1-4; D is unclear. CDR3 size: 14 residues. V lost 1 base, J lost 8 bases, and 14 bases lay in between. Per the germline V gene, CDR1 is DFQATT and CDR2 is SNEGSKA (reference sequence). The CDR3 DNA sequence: TGCAGTGCTAGAGCCGGAGGAGAAAAGGAAAAACTGTTTTTT. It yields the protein CSARAGGEKEKLFF.

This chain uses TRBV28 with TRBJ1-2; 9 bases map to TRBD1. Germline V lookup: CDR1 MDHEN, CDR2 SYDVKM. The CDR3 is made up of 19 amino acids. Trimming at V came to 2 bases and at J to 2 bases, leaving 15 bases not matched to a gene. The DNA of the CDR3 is TGTGCCAGCAGTTTAGTTCGGGGTGACAGGGGGGACTTAAACTATGGCTACACCTTC. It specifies CASSLVRGDRGDLNYGYTF.

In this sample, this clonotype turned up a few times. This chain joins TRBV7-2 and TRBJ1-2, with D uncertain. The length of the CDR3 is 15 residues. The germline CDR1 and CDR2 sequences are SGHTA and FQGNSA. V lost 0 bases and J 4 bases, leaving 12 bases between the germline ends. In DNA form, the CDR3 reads TGTGCCAGCAGCTTAGCGCATGGGAAATCCTATGGCTACACCTTC. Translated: CASSLAHGKSYGYTF.

The CDR3 reads CASGDRPNSPLHF. Here the CDR3 DNA reads TGTGCCAGCGGGGACCGACCGAATTCACCCCTCCACTTT. This chain uses TRBV12-3 or TRBV12-4 with TRBJ1-6; TRBD1 is a possible D gene (5 bases). The CDR3 consists of 13 residues. V was shortened by 8 bases and J by 7 bases, with 12 bases between the two germline ends.

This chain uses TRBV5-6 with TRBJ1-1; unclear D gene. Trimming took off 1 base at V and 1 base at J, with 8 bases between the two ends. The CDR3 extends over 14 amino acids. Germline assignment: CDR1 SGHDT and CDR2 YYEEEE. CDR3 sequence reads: CASSLFLKNTEAFF. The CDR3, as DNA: TGTGCCAGCAGCTTGTTTCTGAAGAACACTGAAGCTTTCTTT.

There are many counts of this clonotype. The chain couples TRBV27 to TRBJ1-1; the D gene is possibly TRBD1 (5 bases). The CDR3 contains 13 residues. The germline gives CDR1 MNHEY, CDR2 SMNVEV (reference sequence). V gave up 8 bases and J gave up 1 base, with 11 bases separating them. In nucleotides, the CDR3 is TGTGCCAGCCGGCCTGGACAGAACACTGAAGCTTTCTTT. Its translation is CASRPGQNTEAFF.

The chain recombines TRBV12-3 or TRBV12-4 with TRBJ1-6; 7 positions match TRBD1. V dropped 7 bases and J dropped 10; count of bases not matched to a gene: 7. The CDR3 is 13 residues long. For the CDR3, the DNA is TGTGCCAGCACCTGGGACAGTGGATCACCCCTCCACTTT. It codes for CASTWDSGSPLHF.

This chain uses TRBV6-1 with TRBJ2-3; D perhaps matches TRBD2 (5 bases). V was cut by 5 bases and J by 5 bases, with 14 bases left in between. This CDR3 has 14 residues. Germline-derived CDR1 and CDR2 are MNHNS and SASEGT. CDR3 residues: CASSKRPVVDTQYF. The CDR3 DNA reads TGTGCCAGCAGTAAGCGGCCAGTAGTAGATACGCAGTATTTT.

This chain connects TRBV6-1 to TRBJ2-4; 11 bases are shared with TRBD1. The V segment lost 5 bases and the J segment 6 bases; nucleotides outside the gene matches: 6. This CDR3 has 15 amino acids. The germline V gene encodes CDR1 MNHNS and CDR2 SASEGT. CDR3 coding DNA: TGTGCCAGCAGTTCGGGGACAGGGGGACGAAACATTCAGTACTTC. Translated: CASSSGTGGRNIQYF.

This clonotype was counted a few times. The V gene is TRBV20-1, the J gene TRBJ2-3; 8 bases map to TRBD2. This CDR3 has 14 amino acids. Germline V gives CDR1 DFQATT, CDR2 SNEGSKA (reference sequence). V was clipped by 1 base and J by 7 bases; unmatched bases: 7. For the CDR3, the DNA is TGCAGTGCTAGAGTGCCTGCGGGAGGCTATACGCAGTATTTT. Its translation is CSARVPAGGYTQYF.

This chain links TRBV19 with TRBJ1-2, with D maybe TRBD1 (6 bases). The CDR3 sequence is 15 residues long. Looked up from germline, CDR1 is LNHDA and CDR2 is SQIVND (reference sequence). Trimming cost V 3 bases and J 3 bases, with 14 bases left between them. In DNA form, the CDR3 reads TGTGCCAGTAGTATTCCGGCAGGGGAGGACTATGGCTACACCTTC. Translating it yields CASSIPAGEDYGYTF.

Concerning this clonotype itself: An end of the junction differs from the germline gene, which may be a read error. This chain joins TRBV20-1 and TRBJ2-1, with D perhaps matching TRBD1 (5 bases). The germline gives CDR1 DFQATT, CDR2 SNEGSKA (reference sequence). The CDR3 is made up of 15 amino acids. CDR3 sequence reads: CSARAGNRVTDEQFF. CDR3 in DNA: TGCAGTGCCAGAGCAGGGAACCGGGTGACGGATGAGCAGTTCTTC.

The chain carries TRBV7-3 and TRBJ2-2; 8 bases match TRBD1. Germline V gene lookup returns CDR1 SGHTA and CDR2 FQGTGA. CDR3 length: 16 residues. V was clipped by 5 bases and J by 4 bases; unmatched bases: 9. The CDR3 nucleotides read TGTGCCAGCAGCGACGGACAGGGCGCGGGCACCGGGGAGCTGTTTTTT. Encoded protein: CASSDGQGAGTGELFF.

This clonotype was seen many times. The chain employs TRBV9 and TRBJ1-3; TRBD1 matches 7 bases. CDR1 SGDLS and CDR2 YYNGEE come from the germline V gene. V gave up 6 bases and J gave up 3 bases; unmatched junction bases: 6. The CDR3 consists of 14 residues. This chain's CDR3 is CASTKGDSGNTIYF. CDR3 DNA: TGTGCCAGCACCAAAGGGGACAGTGGAAACACCATATATTTT. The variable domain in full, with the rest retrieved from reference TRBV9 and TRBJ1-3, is DSGVTQTPKHLITATGQRVTLRCSPRSGDLSVYWYQQSLDQGLQFLIQYYNGEERAKGNILERFSAQQFPDLHSELNLSSLELGDSALYFCASTKGDSGNTIYFGEGSWLTVV.

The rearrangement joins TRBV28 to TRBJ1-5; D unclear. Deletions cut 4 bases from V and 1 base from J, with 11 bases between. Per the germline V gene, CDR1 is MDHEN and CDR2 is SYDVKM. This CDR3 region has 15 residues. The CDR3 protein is CASSSSTGSNQPQHF. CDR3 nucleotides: TGTGCCAGCAGTTCGTCAACTGGGAGCAATCAGCCCCAGCATTTT.

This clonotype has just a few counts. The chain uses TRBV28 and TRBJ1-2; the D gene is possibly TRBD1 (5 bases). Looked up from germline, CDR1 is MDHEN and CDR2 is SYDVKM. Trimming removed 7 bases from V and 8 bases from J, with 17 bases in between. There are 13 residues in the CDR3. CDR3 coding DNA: TGTGCCAGCACCCTAGGGACGGTGGGAGGCTACACCTTC. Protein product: CASTLGTVGGYTF.

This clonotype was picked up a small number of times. The CDR3 loop is CASSLGIRGTNTEAFF. In nucleotides, the CDR3 is TGTGCCAGCAGCTTAGGTATCAGGGGTACGAACACTGAAGCTTTCTTT. This chain links TRBV7-8 with TRBJ1-1, with D perhaps matching TRBD1 (6 bases). This CDR3 region has 16 residues. Germline lookup yields CDR1 SGHVS and CDR2 FQNEAQ. The V gene lost 1 base and the J gene lost 1 base, with 13 bases spanning the gap.

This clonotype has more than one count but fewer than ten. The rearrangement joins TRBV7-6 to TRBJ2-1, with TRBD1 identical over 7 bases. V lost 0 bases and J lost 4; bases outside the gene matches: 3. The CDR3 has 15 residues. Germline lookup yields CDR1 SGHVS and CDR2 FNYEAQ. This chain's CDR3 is CASSLAARGYNEQFF. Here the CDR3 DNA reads TGTGCCAGCAGCTTAGCGGCCAGGGGGTACAATGAGCAGTTCTTC.

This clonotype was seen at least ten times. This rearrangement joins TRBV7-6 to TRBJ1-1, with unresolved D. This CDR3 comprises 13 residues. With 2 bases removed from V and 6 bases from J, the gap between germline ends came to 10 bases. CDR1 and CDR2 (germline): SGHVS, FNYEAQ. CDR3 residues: CASSLSPKAEAFF. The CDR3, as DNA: TGTGCCAGCAGCTTATCCCCTAAGGCTGAAGCTTTCTTT.

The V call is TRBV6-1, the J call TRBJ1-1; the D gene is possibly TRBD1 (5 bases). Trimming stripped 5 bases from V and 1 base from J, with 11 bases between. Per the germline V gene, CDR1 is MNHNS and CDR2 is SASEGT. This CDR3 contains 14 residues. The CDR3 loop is CASSYKQANTEAFF. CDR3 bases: TGTGCCAGCAGTTACAAACAGGCGAACACTGAAGCTTTCTTT.

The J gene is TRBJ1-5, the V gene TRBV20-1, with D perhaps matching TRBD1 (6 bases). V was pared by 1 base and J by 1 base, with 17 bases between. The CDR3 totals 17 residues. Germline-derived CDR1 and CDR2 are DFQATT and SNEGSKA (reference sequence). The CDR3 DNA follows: TGCAGTGCTAGAGCACGTAGGGGGGCGGTGAGCAATCAGCCCCAGCATTTT. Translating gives CSARARRGAVSNQPQHF.

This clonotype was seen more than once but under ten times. CDR3 nucleotide sequence: TGTGCCAGCAGTTTAGCGACCGGGTCCGTTGTCTACAATGAGCAGTTCTTC. Residues: CASSLATGSVVYNEQFF. This chain connects TRBV12-3 or TRBV12-4 to TRBJ2-1; D gene ambiguous. Trimming removed 0 bases from V and 3 bases from J, with 15 bases in between. The CDR3 is 17 amino acids.